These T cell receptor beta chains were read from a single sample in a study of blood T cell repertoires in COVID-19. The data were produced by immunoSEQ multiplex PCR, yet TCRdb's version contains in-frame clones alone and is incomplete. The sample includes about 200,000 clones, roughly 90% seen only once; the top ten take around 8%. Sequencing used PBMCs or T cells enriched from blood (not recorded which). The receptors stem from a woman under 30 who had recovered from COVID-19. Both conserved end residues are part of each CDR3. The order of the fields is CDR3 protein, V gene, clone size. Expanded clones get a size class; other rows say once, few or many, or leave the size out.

CDR3: CASSGDGQGRTPLHF
V: TRBV9
size: few

CDR3: CASSPTGNTEAFF
V: TRBV19
size: -

CDR3: CASSSTDMNTEAFF
V: TRBV7-3
size: -

CDR3: CSVGTGMNTEAFF
V: TRBV29-1
size: -

CDR3: CASSSLGQGAYEQYF
V: TRBV28
size: -

CDR3: CASSVTASNQPQHF
V: TRBV25-1
size: -

CDR3: CASSVTTGSGNTIYF
V: TRBV9
size: -

CDR3: CASSPGLAGGPLETQYF
V: TRBV5-4
size: -

CDR3: CASSTPGTGGANVLTF
V: TRBV5-4
size: -

CDR3: CSQQGSSYNEQFF
V: TRBV29-1
size: -

CDR3: CASRRDANTYEQYF
V: TRBV5-6
size: -

CDR3: CASSSLKGGWTEAFF
V: TRBV11-2
size: -

CDR3: CASSVAGTRAYNEQFF
V: TRBV9
size: -

CDR3: CASSLFGAGTGLKGLFF
V: TRBV5-8
size: -

CDR3: CASSPGHEQFF
V: TRBV7-6
size: -

CDR3: CASRERGTDTQYF
V: TRBV5-8
size: -

CDR3: CAWGDSLKLFF
V: TRBV30
size: -

CDR3: CASSLGTSGGFKNEQFF
V: TRBV28
size: -

CDR3: CASSLRRGDSEQYF
V: TRBV6-6
size: -

CDR3: CASSQEYLAGANVLTF
V: TRBV3-1/TRBV3-2
size: -

CDR3: CASSYTVSGNQPQHF
V: TRBV6-5
size: -

CDR3: CASRETGRHRAFF
V: TRBV12-3/TRBV12-4
size: -

CDR3: CASSLDSQPQHF
V: TRBV7-9
size: -

CDR3: CASSEAQWSEAFF
V: TRBV6-1
size: -

CDR3: CATSDLQGAKNIQYF
V: TRBV24-1
size: -

CDR3: CASSLSGTGTYGYTF
V: TRBV7-2
size: -

CDR3: CASSAQGLADNEQFF
V: TRBV7-3
size: -

CDR3: CASSPRTGTNTEAFF
V: TRBV27
size: once

CDR3: CASSWFGVGYGYTF
V: TRBV6-2/TRBV6-3
size: -

CDR3: CASSWDSPPNSGANVLTF
V: TRBV28
size: -

CDR3: CASSRDSFNYGYTF
V: TRBV5-4
size: -

CDR3: CASSEFGFRGNEQFF
V: TRBV6-1
size: once

CDR3: CASSDVFRSQETQYF
V: TRBV6-1
size: -

CDR3: CASSLTGVETQYF
V: TRBV5-1
size: -

CDR3: CASSPPGTRGYTF
V: TRBV18
size: few

CDR3: CASSAGLENSPLHF
V: TRBV28
size: -

CDR3: CASSPRSPYGDSSGNTIYF
V: TRBV18
size: -

CDR3: CATRGRGRSDTQYF
V: TRBV24-1
size: -

CDR3: CASSFSGGATYEQYF
V: TRBV5-1
size: -

CDR3: CASSQLRVSNQPQHF
V: TRBV6-6
size: -

CDR3: CASSQDRLAGSYEQYF
V: TRBV4-1
size: -

CDR3: CASARSLTDTQYF
V: TRBV28
size: -

CDR3: CASSFDRGFEQYF
V: TRBV5-1
size: -

CDR3: CASSSGGSSGNTIYF
V: TRBV11-2
size: -